The T cell receptor (beta chain) under discussion was sequenced for a study of neurological immune-mediated disorders. The study's findings and limits: HTLV-1-associated myelopathy had the most TCR clonal expansion, whereas multiple sclerosis had the least (lower than in healthy controls).

Maryland, USA blood bank volunteers served as healthy controls. The unsorted libraries were generated from a total of 2 million PBMCs, which had been stored in RNAlater at -80 C. The team produced cDNA through 5'RACE using 10-nucleotide random UMIs. From the 5' RACE reads, TCRdb called clonotypes with MiXCR, one entry per CDR3 protein. In the table there are around 78,000 distinct CDR3 sequences, under 20% of which are singletons. In this sample, this clonotype turned up many times. The antigen remains undetermined. The ends were cut back, 7 bases at V and 12 bases at J, with 33 bases in the middle. Germline values: CDR1 SNHLY, CDR2 FYNNEI. The length of the CDR3 is 17 residues.

The sequence came from a woman aged 40 to 49 in good health. The chain is built from TRBV2 and TRBJ1-2; the D gene is possibly TRBD1 (6 bases). Sequenced material: PBMCs. CDR3 sequence (DNA): TGTGCCAGCAAAGGATTTGGCGGACAGCCAATTTTTGATGGGGACACCTTC. It yields the protein CASKGFGGQPIFDGDTF.